A selection of T cell receptor beta chains follows, all from one sample in a study of OX40 agonist ivuxolimab in advanced cancers. Profiled with immunoSEQ multiplex PCR; TCRdb holds only in-frame clones, not every one. Altogether about 62,000 clones are present, about 92% being singletons, with the ten largest covering 0.62%. The sample was CD4+ or CD8+ T cells sorted from blood, taken in a trial of the OX40 agonist ivuxolimab. Receptor source: an adult with an advanced solid tumor such as melanoma, head and neck, liver or kidney cancer. Both conserved end residues are part of each CDR3. A D gene is named only where the DNA matches it firmly. Clone size is given for some rows only: seen once, a few or many times, or a class if the clone is expanded.

V gene: TRBV2
clone size: once
J gene: TRBJ1-5
D gene: NA
CDR3 DNA: TGTGCCAGCAGCCCCCGAGGACAATTCGTAAATCAGCCCCAGCATTTT
CDR3 protein: CASSPRGQFVNQPQHF

V gene: TRBV6-4
clone size: once
J gene: TRBJ1-1
D gene: TRBD1
CDR3 DNA: TGTGCCAGCAGTGAACAAGGGGGCCGGAACACTGAAGCTTTCTTT
CDR3 protein: CASSEQGGRNTEAFF

V gene: TRBV6-5
clone size: NA
J gene: TRBJ1-1
D gene: NA
CDR3 DNA: TGTGCCAGCAGTCGGGACTCCCTCACGGACACTGAAGCTTTCTTT
CDR3 protein: CASSRDSLTDTEAFF

V gene: TRBV6-6
clone size: NA
J gene: TRBJ1-2
D gene: TRBD1
CDR3 DNA: TGTGCCAGCAGACCGGGACAGGAAAATGGCTACACCTTC
CDR3 protein: CASRPGQENGYTF

V gene: TRBV5-1
clone size: NA
J gene: TRBJ2-5
D gene: TRBD2
CDR3 DNA: TGCGCCAGCAGCTTGTCGGGTCTAGCGGGGGGGGCCGAGACCCAGTACTTC
CDR3 protein: CASSLSGLAGGAETQYF

V gene: TRBV30
clone size: NA
J gene: TRBJ1-6
D gene: NA
CDR3 DNA: TGTGCCTGGAGTGTAGTTTGGGACGAAAATTCACCCCTCCACTTT
CDR3 protein: CAWSVVWDENSPLHF

V gene: TRBV12-5
clone size: NA
J gene: TRBJ2-6
D gene: TRBD1
CDR3 DNA: TGTGCTAGTGGCCACGGGACAGTCGGAATTGGGGCCAACGTCCTGACTTTC
CDR3 protein: CASGHGTVGIGANVLTF

V gene: TRBV19
clone size: NA
J gene: TRBJ2-1
D gene: NA
CDR3 DNA: TGTGCCAGTACCCCCCGGCGGGGACAGAGCTCCTACAATGAGCAGTTCTTC
CDR3 protein: CASTPRRGQSSYNEQFF

V gene: TRBV30
clone size: NA
J gene: TRBJ2-5
D gene: NA
CDR3 DNA: TGTGCCTGGAGTCGACAGGAAGGGACCCAGTACTTC
CDR3 protein: CAWSRQEGTQYF

V gene: TRBV28
clone size: NA
J gene: TRBJ2-5
D gene: NA
CDR3 DNA: TGTGCCAGCATGGGGGTAGAGACCCAGTACTTC
CDR3 protein: CASMGVETQYF

V gene: TRBV6-4
clone size: NA
J gene: TRBJ2-2
D gene: TRBD1
CDR3 DNA: TGTGCCAGCAAGGGACAGGGCACCGGGGAGCTGTTTTTT
CDR3 protein: CASKGQGTGELFF

V gene: TRBV5-4
clone size: NA
J gene: TRBJ2-5
D gene: TRBD2
CDR3 DNA: TGTGCCAGCAGTGGGACTAGCGAGGAGACCCAGTACTTC
CDR3 protein: CASSGTSEETQYF

V gene: TRBV30
clone size: NA
J gene: TRBJ2-3
D gene: NA
CDR3 DNA: TGTGCCTGGAGTGTACTAGATACGCAGTATTTT
CDR3 protein: CAWSVLDTQYF

V gene: TRBV19
clone size: NA
J gene: TRBJ2-4
D gene: NA
CDR3 DNA: TGTGCCAGTAGTATAGGGGGCCAGTACAACATTCAGTACTTC
CDR3 protein: CASSIGGQYNIQYF

V gene: TRBV19
clone size: NA
J gene: TRBJ1-6
D gene: NA
CDR3 DNA: TGTGCCAGTAGTATGGACAGCTCACCCCTCCACTTT
CDR3 protein: CASSMDSSPLHF

V gene: TRBV5-1
clone size: NA
J gene: TRBJ2-5
D gene: TRBD2
CDR3 DNA: TGCGCCAGCAGCTCCGGACTAGCGGGAGGGTCAGTCATGACCCAGTACTTC
CDR3 protein: CASSSGLAGGSVMTQYF

V gene: TRBV14
clone size: NA
J gene: TRBJ2-7
D gene: NA
CDR3 DNA: TGTGCCAGCAGCCAAACGGCAGTCGAGCAGTACTTC
CDR3 protein: CASSQTAVEQYF

V gene: TRBV28
clone size: NA
J gene: TRBJ2-5
D gene: NA
CDR3 DNA: TGTGCCAGCAGTTTCCTCAGGGGAGGTCAAGAGACCCAGTACTTC
CDR3 protein: CASSFLRGGQETQYF

V gene: TRBV7-6
clone size: NA
J gene: TRBJ2-7
D gene: TRBD2
CDR3 DNA: TGTGCCAGCAGCTCGACTAGCGGGGATCCCTACGAGCAGTACTTC
CDR3 protein: CASSSTSGDPYEQYF

V gene: TRBV30
clone size: NA
J gene: TRBJ2-7
D gene: NA
CDR3 DNA: TGTGCCTGCCCTTCGAGAGATAACTACGAGCAGTACTTC
CDR3 protein: CACPSRDNYEQYF

V gene: TRBV29-1
clone size: once
J gene: TRBJ1-2
D gene: NA
CDR3 DNA: TGCAGCGTTGCTACGGACGCCTATGGCTACACCTTC
CDR3 protein: CSVATDAYGYTF

V gene: TRBV6-5
clone size: once
J gene: TRBJ1-1
D gene: NA
CDR3 DNA: TGTGCCAGCAGTTACAGCGGGGGGCGCCGGGTCACTGAAGCTTTCTTT
CDR3 protein: CASSYSGGRRVTEAFF

V gene: TRBV6-6
clone size: NA
J gene: TRBJ2-1
D gene: NA
CDR3 DNA: TGTGCCAGCAGTTACCAAGGAGGTGAGCAGTTCTTC
CDR3 protein: CASSYQGGEQFF

V gene: TRBV9
clone size: NA
J gene: TRBJ1-3
D gene: TRBD1
CDR3 DNA: TGTGCCAGCAGCACGGCGACAGGGCCCTTTGGAAACACCATATATTTT
CDR3 protein: CASSTATGPFGNTIYF

V gene: TRBV2
clone size: NA
J gene: TRBJ2-7
D gene: NA
CDR3 DNA: TGTGCCAGCAGGAAAGAGGTGGGGGGAGCGGGTTGGTACGAGCAGTACTTC
CDR3 protein: CASRKEVGGAGWYEQYF

V gene: TRBV5-1
clone size: NA
J gene: TRBJ2-2
D gene: NA
CDR3 DNA: TGCGCCAGCAGCAGGGGACCGACGGACACCGGGGAGCTGTTTTTT
CDR3 protein: CASSRGPTDTGELFF

V gene: TRBV6-1
clone size: NA
J gene: TRBJ1-3
D gene: NA
CDR3 DNA: TGTGCCAGCAGTGACAACGGGACACCTCTAGGAAACACCATATATTTT
CDR3 protein: CASSDNGTPLGNTIYF

V gene: TRBV14
clone size: NA
J gene: TRBJ2-1
D gene: NA
CDR3 DNA: TGTGCCAGCAGCCAAGATCTGAGCCGTGGGCAGTTCTTC
CDR3 protein: CASSQDLSRGQFF

V gene: TRBV11-3
clone size: few
J gene: TRBJ2-3
D gene: NA
CDR3 DNA: TGTGCCAGCAGCCCGCCAGGGCACGGCACAGATACGCAGTATTTT
CDR3 protein: CASSPPGHGTDTQYF

V gene: TRBV7-9
clone size: NA
J gene: TRBJ2-3
D gene: NA
CDR3 DNA: TGTGCCAGCAGCCGGTCCCTCGCGGGAAACACAGATACGCAGTATTTT
CDR3 protein: CASSRSLAGNTDTQYF

V gene: TRBV19
clone size: NA
J gene: TRBJ2-5
D gene: TRBD2
CDR3 DNA: TGTGCCAGTAGTCCTCAAGTAGGACTAGCGGGAACCCAGTACTTC
CDR3 protein: CASSPQVGLAGTQYF

V gene: TRBV29-1
clone size: NA
J gene: TRBJ2-3
D gene: NA
CDR3 DNA: TGCAGTGGTTCCAGCACAGATACGCAGTATTTT
CDR3 protein: CSGSSTDTQYF

V gene: TRBV5-4
clone size: NA
J gene: TRBJ2-5
D gene: TRBD1
CDR3 DNA: TGTGCCAGCAGCACCGCCGGGACAGGGAGGGGGGAGACCCAGTACTTC
CDR3 protein: CASSTAGTGRGETQYF

V gene: TRBV6-6
clone size: NA
J gene: TRBJ2-3
D gene: NA
CDR3 DNA: TGTGCCAGCAGTGCAGGGGTTAGGGCAGATACGCAGTATTTT
CDR3 protein: CASSAGVRADTQYF

V gene: TRBV6-1
clone size: NA
J gene: TRBJ2-3
D gene: TRBD1
CDR3 DNA: TGTGCCAGCAGTGAAGCTTCCCCGGGACAGGGGGCGACAGATACGCAGTATTTT
CDR3 protein: CASSEASPGQGATDTQYF

V gene: TRBV5-1
clone size: once
J gene: TRBJ1-1
D gene: TRBD1
CDR3 DNA: TGCGCCAGCAGCCTAGGGGGACAGAATAATGAAGCTTTCTTT
CDR3 protein: CASSLGGQNNEAFF

V gene: TRBV21-1
clone size: NA
J gene: TRBJ2-7
D gene: NA
CDR3 DNA: TGTGCCAGCAGCAAAGACTCGCGGACACCTGCCTACGAGCAGTACTTC
CDR3 protein: CASSKDSRTPAYEQYF

V gene: TRBV5-6
clone size: NA
J gene: TRBJ2-3
D gene: TRBD1
CDR3 DNA: TGTGCCAGCAGCTGGGGATACGGGACAGTTCTTGGCACAGATACGCAGTATTTT
CDR3 protein: CASSWGYGTVLGTDTQYF

V gene: TRBV19
clone size: once
J gene: TRBJ1-5
D gene: NA
CDR3 DNA: TGTGCCGCGGCCTCCCAGAGCGGGCGAATGACGGATTCCCAGCATTTT
CDR3 protein: CAAASQSGRMTDSQHF

V gene: TRBV9
clone size: NA
J gene: TRBJ2-3
D gene: NA
CDR3 DNA: TGTGCCAGCAGCGTAGGCCCAAGCGAGCGGTATTACCGGCCTAGCACAGATACGCAGTATTTT
CDR3 protein: CASSVGPSERYYRPSTDTQYF

V gene: TRBV6-6
clone size: NA
J gene: TRBJ2-7
D gene: NA
CDR3 DNA: TGTGCCAGCAGGCCACAGGGAAACGAGCAGTACTTC
CDR3 protein: CASRPQGNEQYF

V gene: TRBV19
clone size: NA
J gene: TRBJ2-7
D gene: TRBD2
CDR3 DNA: TGTGCCACCAAAGGCGGGAGACAAAACTACGAGCAGTACTTC
CDR3 protein: CATKGGRQNYEQYF

V gene: TRBV19
clone size: NA
J gene: TRBJ1-5
D gene: NA
CDR3 DNA: TGTGCCAGTAGCCCGGATCTCACAGGGTACCGTAGCAATCAGCCCCAGCATTTT
CDR3 protein: CASSPDLTGYRSNQPQHF

V gene: TRBV5-1
clone size: NA
J gene: TRBJ2-1
D gene: TRBD1
CDR3 DNA: TGCGCCAGCAGCCCACAGGGGACTGAGCAGTTCTTC
CDR3 protein: CASSPQGTEQFF

V gene: TRBV30
clone size: NA
J gene: TRBJ1-4
D gene: NA
CDR3 DNA: TGTGCCTCCGACGGCGGATTTAATGAAAAACTGTTTTTT
CDR3 protein: CASDGGFNEKLFF

V gene: TRBV6-1
clone size: NA
J gene: TRBJ2-7
D gene: NA
CDR3 DNA: TGTGCCAGCAGTGAAGTTGGGGTGCAGTACTTC
CDR3 protein: CASSEVGVQYF

V gene: TRBV13
clone size: once
J gene: TRBJ2-2
D gene: TRBD1
CDR3 DNA: TGTGCCAGCAGCCCTCGGACAGGGTTCGGGGAGCTGTTTTTT
CDR3 protein: CASSPRTGFGELFF

V gene: TRBV19
clone size: NA
J gene: TRBJ1-5
D gene: NA
CDR3 DNA: TGTGCCAGTAAGTCGCTGGATAATCAGCCCCAGCATTTT
CDR3 protein: CASKSLDNQPQHF

V gene: TRBV19
clone size: NA
J gene: TRBJ1-1
D gene: NA
CDR3 DNA: TGTGCCAGTAGTCCCGCGGCCTCCGGGAAGACTGAAGCTTTCTTT
CDR3 protein: CASSPAASGKTEAFF

V gene: TRBV7-7
clone size: NA
J gene: TRBJ2-7
D gene: NA
CDR3 DNA: TGTGCTAGCAGCTTAAGCCCGGACTCCTACGAGCAGTACTTC
CDR3 protein: CASSLSPDSYEQYF

V gene: TRBV19
clone size: NA
J gene: TRBJ2-3
D gene: NA
CDR3 DNA: TGTGCCAGTAGTGTATTCCACAACACAGATACGCAGTATTTT
CDR3 protein: CASSVFHNTDTQYF

V gene: TRBV6-1
clone size: NA
J gene: TRBJ1-2
D gene: NA
CDR3 DNA: TGTGCCAGCAGTTCCTCGACGCGTAACTATGGCTACACCTTC
CDR3 protein: CASSSSTRNYGYTF

V gene: TRBV11-2
clone size: NA
J gene: TRBJ2-3
D gene: NA
CDR3 DNA: TGTGCCAGCAGCCCAGGGGCTAGCGGTCGGACAGATACGCAGTATTTT
CDR3 protein: CASSPGASGRTDTQYF

V gene: TRBV30
clone size: NA
J gene: TRBJ2-7
D gene: NA
CDR3 DNA: TGTGCCTGGAGCAGGACCTACGAGCAGTACTTC
CDR3 protein: CAWSRTYEQYF

V gene: TRBV10-2
clone size: NA
J gene: TRBJ2-3
D gene: TRBD2
CDR3 DNA: TGCGCCAGCAGTGAGTTAGCGGGAGGGACAGATACGCAGTATTTT
CDR3 protein: CASSELAGGTDTQYF